A single sample gave rise to the 10 T cell receptor beta chains below, sequenced in a study of T cells after yellow fever vaccination (dated by TCRdb to between 2017 and 2020). The treatment or condition label, as the study defines it: live attenuated yellow fever vaccine strain. The library was obtained by 5' RACE. The sequencing machine was an Illumina HiSeq 2500. TCRdb trimmed public reads at Q25 via fastp, called clones via MiXCR and kept in-frame beta chains. Every distinct CDR3 protein forms one entry, paired with its most common genes and DNA. For this sample there are 350,000 or so distinct CDR3 sequences; about 7.8% appear just once. The ten most abundant clones make up approximately 15% of the sample. Sequences were derived from PBMCs, sampled more than 35 days after the first yellow fever vaccination. The receptors come from a man between 18 and 29 years old who received the YFV17D yellow fever vaccine.

The V gene is TRBV5-1, the J gene TRBJ2-7; possibly TRBD2 for D (5 bases). This CDR3 has 13 amino acids. Germline V CDR1 and CDR2: SGHRS, YFSETQ. V dropped 2 bases and J dropped 2 bases, with 8 bases sitting between them. This CDR3 is CASSFGGAYEQYF. The CDR3 region has the DNA TGCGCCAGCAGCTTTGGAGGAGCCTACGAGCAGTACTTC.

This clonotype was seen a handful of times. The chain employs TRBV6-2 or TRBV6-3 and TRBJ2-2; D gene unclear. Germline CDR1 reads MNHEY; CDR2 reads SVGEGT. Trimming shortened V by 2 bases and J by 4 bases, and 11 bases separated the two germline ends. The CDR3 has 15 residues. In DNA form, the CDR3 reads TGTGCCAGCAGTTACGACGATATGGCCACCGGGGAGCTGTTTTTT. Translation: CASSYDDMATGELFF.

In DNA, the CDR3 is TGTGCCAGCAGCCGGCCGCTTAGCGGGGGGGATTTTTATTGGAATGAGCAGTTCTTC. Protein sequence: CASSRPLSGGDFYWNEQFF. The V and J genes are TRBV4-2 and TRBJ2-1; 11 bases are shared with TRBD2. This CDR3 contains 19 residues. The germline CDR1 and CDR2 sequences are LGHNA and YNFKEQ. V gave up 4 bases and J gave up 7 bases; unmatched junction bases: 18.

A few counts support this clonotype. The rearrangement joins TRBV21-1 to TRBJ2-4; no DNA check was done on the table's D call, TRBD1. TRBV21-1 is listed as a pseudogene. The CDR3 contains 13 residues. CDR3 region: CASSNRGQGIQYF. The CDR3 DNA reads TGTGCCAGCAGCAACAGGGGCCAGGGGATTCAGTACTTC.

This clonotype was picked up a small number of times. The chain combines TRBV12-3 or TRBV12-4 with TRBJ2-7; maybe TRBD1 (5 bases). Trimming stripped 5 bases from V and 4 bases from J, with 15 bases between. The CDR3 runs to 14 residues. The DNA for the CDR3 is TGTGCCAGCAGTGCCCGCCCCAGGGCGTACGAGCAGTACTTC. Its translation: CASSARPRAYEQYF.

The chain links TRBV7-2 to TRBJ1-4; D possibly corresponds to TRBD1 (6 bases). Germline assignment: CDR1 SGHTA and CDR2 FQGNSA. The CDR3 loop spans 15 amino acids. Trimming stripped 5 bases from V and 5 bases from J, with 15 bases between. CDR3 residues: CASSTTQGSNEKLFF. The DNA for the CDR3 is TGTGCCAGCAGCACGACACAGGGCTCGAATGAAAAACTGTTTTTT.

This chain links TRBV2 with TRBJ2-1; no reliable D call. Trimming removed 6 bases at V and 6 bases at J, with 9 bases between. Looked up from germline, CDR1 is SNHLY and CDR2 is FYNNEI. The CDR3 is 12 amino acids. The CDR3 region has the DNA TGTGCCAGCAGACCGGGCCCCAATGAGCAGTTCTTC. Its protein is CASRPGPNEQFF.

This clonotype was seen only a few times. The rearrangement joins TRBV10-2 to TRBJ2-7; 10 bases agree with TRBD1. Germline V gene sequence: CDR1 WSHSY, CDR2 SAAADI. V lost 5 bases, J lost 6 bases, and 7 bases stayed unmatched. This CDR3 spans 14 amino acids. This chain's CDR3 is CASSPGTGAFEQYF. For the CDR3, the DNA is TGCGCCAGCAGTCCCGGGACAGGGGCGTTCGAGCAGTACTTC.

This clonotype was detected only a few times. This rearrangement joins TRBV11-2 to TRBJ2-5; 9 bases are a match to TRBD1. The V gene's germline CDR1 is SGHAT and CDR2 FQNNGV. This CDR3 has 15 residues. V lost 0 bases to trimming and J lost 4 bases; unmatched junction nucleotides: 3. CDR3 amino acids: CASSLEQGARETQYF. In DNA, the CDR3 is TGTGCCAGCAGCTTAGAACAGGGGGCAAGAGAGACCCAGTACTTC.

A few counts support this clonotype. The chain has TRBV6-2 or TRBV6-3 and TRBJ2-7; unclear D gene. Between the trimmed V and J ends, which lost 6 bases and 7 bases, there was a span of 16 bases. There are 13 residues in the CDR3. The germline V gene encodes CDR1 MNHEY and CDR2 SVGEGT. The chain's CDR3 is CASRSVGSGEQYV. For the CDR3, the DNA is TGTGCCAGCAGGTCCGTTGGGTCGGGTGAGCAGTACGTC.